One sample yielded the 19 T cell receptor beta chains listed below, sequenced in a study of blood T cell repertoires in COVID-19. Sequencing was performed with immunoSEQ multiplex PCR; in TCRdb, only in-frame clones are kept and a portion is missing. This table has 210,000 or so clones, about 87% appearing once. The material sequenced was peripheral blood. These TCRs come from a young man with COVID-19, enrolled during active disease.

CDR3 sequence (DNA): TGTGCCAGTAGCCTCGGTTCAACTAGCGGGAGGAACTACAATGAGCAGTTCTTC. It encodes CASSLGSTSGRNYNEQFF. The gene calls are TRBV19 and TRBJ2-1; 12 nucleotides align to TRBD2. The germline V gene encodes CDR1 LNHDA and CDR2 SQIVND (reference sequence). The length of the CDR3 is 18 residues. Unmatched junction bases numbered 12, after V lost 6 bases and J lost 3 bases.

V gene TRBV28 combines with J gene TRBJ1-2; TRBD1 aligns across 11 bases. This CDR3 comprises 16 residues. V gave up 4 bases and J gave up 5 bases; unmatched junction bases: 9. CDR1 and CDR2 from the germline V gene are MDHEN and SYDVKM. The CDR3 spells CASSSSGQGGGYGYTF. As DNA, the CDR3 is TGTGCCAGCAGTTCATCGGGACAGGGGGGAGGGTATGGCTACACCTTC.

The rearrangement uses TRBV9 and TRBJ1-2; 7 positions agree with TRBD1. V lost 0 bases to trimming and J lost 0 bases; unmatched junction nucleotides: 5. The germline gives CDR1 SGDLS, CDR2 YYNGEE. The CDR3 has 16 amino acids. The DNA of the CDR3 is TGTGCCAGCAGCGTAGGTTTTGGACAGGCTAACTATGGCTACACCTTC. Protein product: CASSVGFGQANYGYTF.

V is TRBV7-3 and J is TRBJ2-5; no definite D call. With 2 bases removed from V and 2 bases from J, the gap between germline ends came to 9 bases. The germline gives CDR1 SGHTA, CDR2 FQGTGA. There are 14 residues in the CDR3. In DNA form, the CDR3 reads TGTGCCAGCAGCTTAGGCCCCCAGCAAGAGACCCAGTACTTC. Its protein product is CASSLGPQQETQYF.

The rearrangement joins TRBV19 to TRBJ2-5, with unresolved D. This CDR3 comprises 13 residues. Germline loops: CDR1 LNHDA, CDR2 SQIVND (reference sequence). Trimming took off 2 bases at V and 1 base at J, with 5 bases between the two ends. The CDR3 coding sequence is TGTGCCAGTAGTATAAACAGCCAAGAGACCCAGTACTTC. Translating gives CASSINSQETQYF.

The CDR3 is CASSQEWTGWEQYF. CDR3 coding DNA: TGCGCCAGCAGCCAAGAGTGGACAGGGTGGGAGCAGTACTTC. This chain links TRBV4-3 with TRBJ2-7; TRBD1 matches 8 bases. This CDR3 comprises 14 residues. Germline loops: CDR1 LGHNA, CDR2 YSLEER. V shed 0 bases and J 7 bases; nucleotides not matched to a gene: 5.

The chain couples TRBV18 to TRBJ1-1; D might be TRBD1 (5 bases). The CDR3 totals 14 residues. Germline CDR1 KGHSH, CDR2 LQKENI. Trimming left V 3 bases short and J 4 bases short, with 12 bases between. Here the CDR3 DNA reads TGTGCCAGCTCACCGAGGGAGGGGACCACTGAAGCTTTCTTT. Translated: CASSPREGTTEAFF.

The V call is TRBV4-1, the J call TRBJ2-2, with D tentatively TRBD2 (5 bases). V was pared by 1 base and J by 3 bases, with 12 bases between. CDR3 length: 16 residues. CDR1 is MGHRA and CDR2 is YSYEKL in the germline V gene. In DNA form, the CDR3 reads TGCGCCAGCAGCCAAGGTGGAGGCCGATACACCGGGGAGCTGTTTTTT. It specifies CASSQGGGRYTGELFF.

The chain combines TRBV29-1 with TRBJ2-7, with D possibly being TRBD1 (6 bases). V was shortened by 0 bases and J by 0 bases, with 15 bases between the two germline ends. This CDR3 is built from 16 residues. Germline V lookup: CDR1 SQVTM, CDR2 ANQGSEA. In DNA form, the CDR3 reads TGCAGCGTTGAAGAAATTGGGGGCTGGGGCTCCTACGAGCAGTACTTC. Translated: CSVEEIGGWGSYEQYF.

V usage is TRBV7-2 and J usage is TRBJ2-1, with 9 bases matching TRBD1. The ends lost 6 bases at V and 0 bases at J; junction bases unmatched: 15. Germline loops: CDR1 SGHTA, CDR2 FQGNSA. The CDR3 covers 19 residues. CDR3: CASRMTSSWGQGSYNEQFF. CDR3 nucleotides: TGTGCCAGCAGGATGACCTCCTCTTGGGGACAGGGCTCCTACAATGAGCAGTTCTTC. Filled out from reference TRBV7-2 and TRBJ2-1, the complete variable domain reads GAGVSQSPSNKVTEKGKDVELRCDPISGHTALYWYRQSLGQGLEFLIYFQGNSAPDKSGLPSDRFSAERTGGSVSTLTIQRTQQEDSAVYLCASRMTSSWGQGSYNEQFFGPGTRLTVL.

This clone came up a few times. CDR3 DNA sequence: TGTGCCAGCAGCTTTAGGTGGGGGGGCCAGTACAATGAGCAGTTCTTC. Amino acid sequence: CASSFRWGGQYNEQFF. This sequence joins TRBV7-2 and TRBJ2-1; possible D gene TRBD2, 7 bases. CDR1 SGHTA and CDR2 FQGNSA come from the germline V gene. The V end was cut by 3 bases, the J end by 4 bases, with 16 bases between. The CDR3 loop spans 16 amino acids.

The CDR3 nucleotides read TGTGCCAGCTCCCGGGGACAGGGGGCATTGAGCTCCTACGAGCAGTACTTC. Translated: CASSRGQGALSSYEQYF. The rearrangement uses TRBV18 and TRBJ2-7, with 12 bases identical to TRBD1. This CDR3 has 17 residues. Germline CDR1 and CDR2: KGHSH and LQKENI. The V and J ends lost 6 bases and 0 bases, in that order; junction bases with no gene match: 9.

The chain carries TRBV6-2 or TRBV6-3 and TRBJ1-2; the match to TRBD1 covers 8 bases. Per the germline V gene, CDR1 is MNHEY and CDR2 is SVGEGT. This CDR3 has 15 amino acids. J lost 1 base, V lost 4 bases, and 5 bases had no gene match. The CDR3 loop reads CASSFPGQVNYGYTF. The CDR3 nucleotides read TGTGCCAGCAGTTTCCCGGGACAGGTTAACTATGGCTACACCTTC.

J is TRBJ1-2 and V is TRBV3-1 (or the pseudogene TRBV3-2), with 7 bases identical to TRBD1. With 1 base clipped from V and 5 bases from J, the junction kept 13 bases outside the gene matches. This CDR3 is 17 amino acids long. The germline V gene has CDR1 LGHDT and CDR2 YNNKEL (reference sequence). The CDR3 loop is CASSQVDREVPPYGYTF. In nucleotides, the CDR3 is TGTGCCAGCAGCCAAGTCGACAGGGAAGTGCCCCCATATGGCTACACCTTC.

This rearrangement joins TRBV4-3 to TRBJ2-5; 12 bases line up with TRBD2. Unmatched junction bases numbered 6, after V lost 0 bases and J lost 4 bases. The CDR3 consists of 17 residues. From germline, CDR1 is LGHNA and CDR2 YSLEER. The CDR3 protein is CASSQDWLAGGGETQYF. The CDR3 DNA reads as TGCGCCAGCAGCCAAGATTGGCTAGCGGGGGGGGGAGAGACCCAGTACTTC.

The chain uses TRBV24-1 and TRBJ2-1, with TRBD2 matching 7 bases. Trimming cost V 3 bases and J 7 bases; bases outside gene matches: 5. CDR3 length: 14 amino acids. In germline, CDR1 is KGHDR, CDR2 SFDVKD. The DNA of the CDR3 is TGTGCCACCAGTGATGGGGGGGGGAGGAATGAGCAGTTCTTC. Translation gives CATSDGGGRNEQFF.

This clone has only one observation. The chain carries TRBV30 and TRBJ1-5; the match to TRBD1 covers 7 bases. This CDR3 spans 13 amino acids. The trim removed 2 bases at V and 6 bases at J, leaving 4 bases unmatched. The germline CDR1 and CDR2 sequences are GTSNPN and SVGIG (reference sequence). CDR3 DNA sequence: TGTGCCTGGAGTACACAGGGGACTCAGCCCCAGCATTTT. The encoded protein is CAWSTQGTQPQHF.

The chain employs TRBV27 and TRBJ2-2; TRBD1 matches at 11 bases. Germline V gene data show CDR1 as MNHEY and CDR2 as SMNVEV (reference sequence). This CDR3 comprises 16 residues. Germline trimming cut 5 bases from V and 4 bases from J; bases unmatched to any gene: 6. The chain's CDR3 is CASSPGQGASTGELFF. The CDR3 nucleotides read TGTGCCAGCAGTCCAGGACAGGGGGCGAGCACCGGGGAGCTGTTTTTT.

This chain uses TRBV6-5 with TRBJ2-2, with D tentatively TRBD1 (6 bases). The CDR3 sequence is 14 residues long. Trimming cost V 7 bases and J 5 bases, with 14 bases left between them. Germline CDR1 is MNHEY and CDR2 is SVGAGI. CDR3 residues: CASTLQGYTGELFF. The DNA of the CDR3 is TGTGCCAGCACTTTACAGGGTTATACCGGGGAGCTGTTTTTT.